The rows below give T cell receptor beta chains drawn from one sample of a study of shared clonotypes between healthy human individuals. Sequenced by immunoSEQ multiplex PCR; TCRdb stores in-frame clones only, minus some. The table has roughly 2,300,000 clones, roughly 92% seen once; the top ten hold 0.37%. The specimen sequenced was naive CD4+ T cells from PBMCs. All receptors derive from a man aged 18 to 30 in good health. Some clones in this sample may be carry-over from other donors' samples. Each CDR3 is given with its conserved first and last residue. The D gene is left open where the match is weak. Clone size is stated in some rows and not others, as once, few, many or a class when expanded.

size	D	J	V	CDR3	DNA
.	.	TRBJ2-3	TRBV27	CASSLFSKTLQTGTDTQYF	TGTGCCAGCAGTTTATTCTCCAAAACCTTACAAACTGGCACAGATACGCAGTATTTT
.	TRBD1	TRBJ2-4	TRBV14	CASSSTGFYNIQYF	TGTGCCAGCAGCTCGACAGGGTTTTATAACATTCAGTACTTC
once	TRBD1	TRBJ2-6	TRBV11-2	CASSLVGTGFPGANVLTF	TGTGCCAGCAGCTTAGTAGGGACAGGGTTCCCTGGGGCCAACGTCCTGACTTTC
.	.	TRBJ1-4	TRBV4-1	CASSQGPQTSTNEKLFF	TGCGCCAGCAGCCAAGGGCCCCAGACCTCAACTAATGAAAAACTGTTTTTT
.	TRBD1	TRBJ2-7	TRBV11-2	CASSFDRASYEQYF	TGTGCCAGCAGCTTTGACAGGGCATCCTACGAGCAGTACTTC
once	.	TRBJ2-3	TRBV2	CASSAPRYTQYF	TGTGCCAGCAGTGCCCCCCGGTATACGCAGTATTTT
.	.	TRBJ2-7	TRBV7-9	CASSLELLAEQYF	TGTGCCAGCAGCTTAGAACTTTTGGCAGAGCAGTACTTC
.	.	TRBJ1-1	TRBV2	CASSGDQNTEAFF	TGTGCCAGCAGTGGGGACCAAAACACTGAAGCTTTCTTT
.	TRBD1	TRBJ1-2	TRBV28	CASSGGGYGYTF	TGTGCCAGCTCAGGGGGTGGCTATGGCTACACCTTC
.	.	TRBJ2-3	TRBV7-2	CASSLNRESTDTQYF	TGTGCCAGCAGCTTAAATAGGGAGAGCACAGATACGCAGTATTTT
once	.	TRBJ2-2	TRBV19	CASKRVGAGELFF	TGTGCCAGTAAACGGGTGGGGGCCGGGGAGCTGTTTTTT
.	.	TRBJ1-5	TRBV18	CASSPDSNSNQPQHF	TGTGCCAGCTCACCGGACAGTAATAGCAATCAGCCCCAGCATTTT
.	TRBD2	TRBJ2-7	TRBV7-3	CASSYYSGESSYEQYF	TGTGCCAGCAGCTACTACAGCGGGGAAAGCTCCTACGAGCAGTACTTC
.	TRBD2	TRBJ2-1	TRBV5-1	CASSSRSGLATHEQFF	TGCGCCAGCAGCTCAAGGAGTGGACTAGCGACCCATGAGCAGTTCTTC
once	.	TRBJ1-1	TRBV27	CASGATEAFF	TGTGCCTCAGGCGCCACTGAAGCTTTCTTT
.	TRBD2	TRBJ2-1	TRBV5-4	CASSLGLAEYNEQFF	TGTGCCAGCAGCCTGGGACTAGCGGAGTACAATGAGCAGTTCTTC
.	.	TRBJ2-6	TRBV7-2	CASSLAAGAGANVLTF	TGTGCCAGCAGCTTAGCCGCAGGGGCCGGGGCCAACGTCCTGACTTTC
.	.	TRBJ1-5	TRBV28	CASSLWGPEGQPQHF	TGTGCCAGCAGTTTATGGGGGCCCGAAGGTCAGCCCCAGCATTTT
.	TRBD2	TRBJ2-1	TRBV2	CASQRETDSEQFF	TGTGCCAGCCAGCGGGAAACGGATAGTGAGCAGTTCTTC
.	TRBD1	TRBJ2-1	TRBV2	CASRVDRASYNEQFF	TGTGCCAGCAGGGTAGACAGGGCATCCTACAATGAGCAGTTCTTC
.	TRBD2	TRBJ2-3	TRBV7-2	CASSSLLGGLTDTQYF	TGTGCCAGCAGCTCTCTTCTGGGAGGGTTAACGGATACGCAGTATTTT
.	TRBD1	TRBJ2-2	TRBV11-3	CASSLARGSTGELFF	TGTGCCAGCAGCTTGGCCAGGGGGAGCACCGGGGAGCTGTTTTTT
.	TRBD1	TRBJ1-3	TRBV18	CASSPYIPGQGNPGNTIYF	TGTGCCAGCTCACCATACATACCGGGACAGGGGAATCCTGGAAACACCATATATTTT
.	.	TRBJ2-7	TRBV27	CASSLSMKAGQGPYEQYF	TGTGCCAGCAGTTTATCGATGAAGGCGGGTCAAGGGCCCTACGAGCAGTACTTC
once	TRBD1	TRBJ2-5	TRBV7-2	CASSFGTGEETQYF	TGTGCCAGCAGCTTTGGGACAGGGGAAGAGACCCAGTACTTC
.	TRBD1	TRBJ2-6	TRBV11-2	CLTGGWPGANVLTF	TGTCTGACAGGGGGATGGCCTGGGGCCAACGTCCTGACTTTC
.	.	TRBJ1-5	TRBV28	CASSFRHQPQHF	TGTGCCAGCAGTTTCCGACATCAGCCCCAGCATTTT
.	TRBD1	TRBJ2-1	TRBV30	CAWSRGQVTMGLF	TGTGCCTGGAGCCGGGGACAGGTTACAATGGGGCTCTTC